This T cell receptor (beta chain) was captured by sequencing in a study of response to subunit inactivated influenza vaccine. TCRdb independently ran MiXCR on the RT-PCR reads; one entry per CDR3 protein. The table lists some 800,000 distinct CDR3 sequences, approximately 22% of them singletons. Study-wide results and limits: Researchers suggested that each seasonal influenza vaccination recruits few new T cells.

Turning to this clonotype: The target antigen is unknown.

The length of the CDR3 is 16 residues. Germline assignment: CDR1 KGHSH and CDR2 LQKENI. V lost 0 bases to trimming and J lost 1 base; unmatched junction nucleotides: 3. The starting material was PBMCs from blood, obtained more than 4 days after vaccination. The receptor was isolated from a man in his fifties or sixties who received an inactivated influenza vaccine. The rearrangement links TRBV18 to TRBJ2-3, with 8 bases aligning to TRBD1. The CDR3 protein is CASSPPRTGRTDTQYF. CDR3 sequence (DNA): TGTGCCAGCTCACCACCGCGGACAGGGCGCACAGATACGCAGTATTTT. Combining the CDR3 with reference TRBV18 and TRBJ2-3 gives the whole variable domain NAGVMQNPRHLVRRRGQEARLRCSPMKGHSHVYWYRQLPEEGLKFMVYLQKENIIDESGMPKERFSAEFPKEGPSILRIQQVVRGDSAAYFCASSPPRTGRTDTQYFGPGTRLTVL.